A single sample gave rise to the 7 T cell receptor beta chains below, sequenced in a study of CXCR3-negative and CXCR3-positive naive CD8 T cells. UMI-tagged TRB cDNA libraries were built via 5' RACE. After re-calling the 5' RACE reads, TCRdb lists one entry per CDR3 protein, DNA absent. The sample totals 20,000 to 30,000 distinct CDR3 sequences. The sequencing input was naive CXCR3- CD8+ T cells from blood. The subset here: CD45RO-CCR7+CD27+CD95- naive CD8+ T cells lacking CXCR3 (TNR3-). All receptors come from a human donor in good health. Some clones in this sample may be carry-over from other donors' samples.

The chain couples TRBV7-3 to TRBJ2-7; TCRdb's D gene call, TRBD1, goes unchecked for lack of DNA. This CDR3 has 13 residues. CDR1 is SGHTA and CDR2 is FQGTGA in the germline V gene. The CDR3 here is CASSQGGRGEQYF.

This sequence joins TRBV4-3 and TRBJ2-3; TCRdb picks TRBD2, but there is no DNA to check that call. The CDR3 covers 16 residues. Germline CDR1 and CDR2: LGHNA and YSLEER. The CDR3 loop reads CASSQVRRGSTDTQYF.

Considering frequency, this clonotype is medium-sized (0.01 to 0.1%). This chain uses TRBV20-1 with TRBJ2-5; TCRdb returns TRBD2, unconfirmable since there is no DNA. Germline V gene data show CDR1 as DFQATT and CDR2 as SNEGSKA (reference sequence). The CDR3 totals 14 residues. The CDR3 loop reads CSARSGGAAETQYF.

J is TRBJ1-5 and V is TRBV28; the TRBD1 assignment by TCRdb is unverifiable without DNA. This CDR3 region has 14 residues. The germline V gene encodes CDR1 MDHEN and CDR2 SYDVKM. The CDR3 reads CASADGRGNQPQHF.

The chain couples TRBV5-6 to TRBJ2-1; the D gene TCRdb calls, TRBD1, cannot be checked with no DNA. Germline assignment: CDR1 SGHDT and CDR2 YYEEEE. This CDR3 region has 17 residues. The chain's CDR3 is CASSAEGARGIYNEQFF.

The chain links TRBV14 to TRBJ1-1; there is no DNA to check the TCRdb D call of TRBD1. Per the germline V gene, CDR1 is SGHDN and CDR2 is FVKESK. The CDR3 sequence is 12 residues long. Here the CDR3 reads CASSRGYTEAFF.

The chain joins TRBV20-1 to TRBJ1-1. Germline V lookup: CDR1 DFQATT, CDR2 SNEGSKA (reference sequence). CDR3 length equals 13 residues. The CDR3 sequence: CSARDRANTEAFF.